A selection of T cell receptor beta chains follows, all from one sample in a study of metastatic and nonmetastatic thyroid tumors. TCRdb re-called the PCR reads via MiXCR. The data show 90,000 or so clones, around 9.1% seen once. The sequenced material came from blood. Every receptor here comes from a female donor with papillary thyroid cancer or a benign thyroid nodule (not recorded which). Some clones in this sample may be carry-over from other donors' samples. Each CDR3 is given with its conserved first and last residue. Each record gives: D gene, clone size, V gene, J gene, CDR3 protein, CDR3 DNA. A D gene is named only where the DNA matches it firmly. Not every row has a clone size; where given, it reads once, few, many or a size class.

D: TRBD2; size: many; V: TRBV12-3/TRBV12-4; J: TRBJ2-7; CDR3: CASSSQLAGNEQYF; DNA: TGTGCCAGCAGCTCTCAACTAGCGGGGAACGAGCAGTACTTC
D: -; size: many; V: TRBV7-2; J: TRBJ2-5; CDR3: CASSLSIGQETQYF; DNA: TGTGCCAGCAGCTTAAGTATAGGTCAAGAGACCCAGTACTTC
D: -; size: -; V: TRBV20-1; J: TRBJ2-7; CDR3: CSAPTPSGGYEQYF; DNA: TGCAGTGCTCCCACCCCCTCAGGGGGGTACGAGCAGTACTTC
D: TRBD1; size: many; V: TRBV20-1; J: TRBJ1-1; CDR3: CSAQPGGGTEAFF; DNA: TGCAGTGCGCAACCAGGGGGCGGCACTGAAGCTTTCTTT
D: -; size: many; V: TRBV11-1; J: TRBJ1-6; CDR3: CASSLVREWGIYNSPLHF; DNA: TGTGCCAGCAGCTTAGTCAGGGAATGGGGGATCTATAATTCACCCCTCCACTTT
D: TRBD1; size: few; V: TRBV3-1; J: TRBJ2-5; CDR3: CASGDRGRGQETQYF; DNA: TGTGCCAGCGGAGACAGGGGCAGGGGGCAAGAGACCCAGTACTTC
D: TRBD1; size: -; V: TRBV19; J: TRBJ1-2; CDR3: CASSRQGSYGYTF; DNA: TGTGCCAGTAGCAGACAGGGCTCTTATGGCTACACCTTC
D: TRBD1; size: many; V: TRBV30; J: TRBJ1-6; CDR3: CAWSLGTGGSPLHF; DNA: TGTGCCTGGTCACTCGGGACAGGGGGTTCACCCCTCCACTTT
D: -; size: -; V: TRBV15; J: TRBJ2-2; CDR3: CATSDQLQYEPGELFF; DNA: TGTGCCACCAGCGACCAGCTACAGTATGAACCCGGGGAGCTGTTTTTT
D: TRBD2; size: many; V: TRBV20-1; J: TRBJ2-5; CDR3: CSALQAGETQYF; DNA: TGCAGTGCACTACAAGCGGGGGAGACCCAGTACTTC
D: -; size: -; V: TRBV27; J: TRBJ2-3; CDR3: CASSSRPPGGVYVDTQYF; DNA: TGTGCCAGCAGTTCCCGACCCCCCGGCGGGGTCTACGTTGATACGCAGTATTTT
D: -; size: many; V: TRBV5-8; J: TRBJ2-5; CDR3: CASRRGVLVQETQYF; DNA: TGTGCCAGCAGGAGAGGGGTGCTCGTCCAAGAGACCCAGTACTTC
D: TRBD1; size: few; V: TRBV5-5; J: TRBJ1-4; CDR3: CASSSGTANEKLFF; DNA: TGTGCCAGCAGCTCCGGGACAGCTAATGAAAAACTGTTTTTT
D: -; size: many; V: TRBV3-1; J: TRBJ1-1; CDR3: CASSPPGGIEAFF; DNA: TGTGCCAGCAGCCCCCCGGGAGGCATTGAAGCTTTCTTT
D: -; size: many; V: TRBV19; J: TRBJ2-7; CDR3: CASMGSVYEQYF; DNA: TGTGCCAGTATGGGGTCAGTCTACGAGCAGTACTTC
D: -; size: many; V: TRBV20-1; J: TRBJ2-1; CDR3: CGVSDYNEQFF; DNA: TGCGGCGTATCTGATTACAATGAGCAGTTCTTC
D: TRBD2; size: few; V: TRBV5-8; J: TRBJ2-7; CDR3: CASSRSGGYLYEQYF; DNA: TGTGCCAGCAGCCGTAGCGGGGGTTACCTCTACGAGCAGTACTTC
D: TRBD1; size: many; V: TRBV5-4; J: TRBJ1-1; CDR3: CATENNRGGYTEAFF; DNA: TGTGCCACCGAGAACAACAGGGGGGGTTACACTGAAGCTTTCTTT
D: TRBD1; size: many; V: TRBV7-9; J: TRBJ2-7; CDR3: CASRSLGQGAYEQYF; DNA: TGTGCCAGCAGATCCCTGGGACAGGGGGCCTACGAGCAGTACTTC
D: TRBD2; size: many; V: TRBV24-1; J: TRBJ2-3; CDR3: CATRPGTSGVNTQYF; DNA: TGTGCCACCAGACCTGGGACTAGCGGGGTTAATACGCAGTATTTT
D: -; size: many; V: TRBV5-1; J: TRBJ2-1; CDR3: CASSLSRGMVNEQFF; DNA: TGCGCCAGCAGTTTATCCAGGGGAATGGTCAATGAGCAGTTCTTC
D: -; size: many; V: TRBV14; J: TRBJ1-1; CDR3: CASSQDWAGRRTEAFF; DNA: TGTGCCAGCAGCCAAGATTGGGCGGGGAGACGCACTGAAGCTTTCTTT
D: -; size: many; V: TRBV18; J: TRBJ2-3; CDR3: CASSPPEGVSTDTQYF; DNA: TGTGCCAGCTCACCCCCGGAAGGCGTAAGCACAGATACGCAGTATTTT
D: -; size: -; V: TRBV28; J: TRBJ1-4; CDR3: CASSFVFYGTTSEKLFF; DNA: TGTGCCAGCAGTTTCGTCTTCTACGGGACAACCTCTGAAAAACTGTTTTTT
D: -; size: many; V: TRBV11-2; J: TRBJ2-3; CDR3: CASSFTVSTDTQYF; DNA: TGTGCCAGCAGCTTCACAGTTTCCACAGATACGCAGTATTTT
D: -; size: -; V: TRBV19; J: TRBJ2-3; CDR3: CASSPSSKADTQYF; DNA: TGTGCCAGTAGTCCCTCGTCAAAGGCAGATACGCAGTATTTT
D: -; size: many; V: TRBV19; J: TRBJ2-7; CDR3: CASSTTGRIGYEQYF; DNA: TGTGCCAGTAGTACAACAGGGAGAATAGGGTACGAGCAGTACTTC
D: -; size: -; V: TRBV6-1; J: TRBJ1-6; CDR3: CASNRERSYNSPLHF; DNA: TGTGCCTCCAACAGGGAGAGATCATATAATTCACCCCTCCACTTT
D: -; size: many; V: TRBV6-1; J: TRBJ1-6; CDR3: CASSAGSDNSPLHF; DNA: TGTGCCAGCAGTGCAGGCAGTGATAATTCACCCCTCCACTTT
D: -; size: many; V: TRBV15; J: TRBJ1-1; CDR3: CATSRDRFGGQLNTEAFF; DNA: TGTGCCACCAGCAGAGATCGGTTTGGTGGACAGTTGAACACTGAAGCTTTCTTT
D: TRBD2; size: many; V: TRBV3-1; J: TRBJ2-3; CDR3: CASSPNLAGGSYTQYF; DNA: TGTGCCAGCAGCCCAAATCTAGCGGGGGGTTCCTATACGCAGTATTTT
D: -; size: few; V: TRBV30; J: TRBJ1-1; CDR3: CAWSVVLGGSAFF; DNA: TGTGCCTGGAGTGTCGTCTTGGGAGGGTCGGCTTTCTTT
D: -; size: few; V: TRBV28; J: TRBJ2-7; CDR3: CASSPYYEQYF; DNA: TGTGCCAGCAGTCCGTACTACGAGCAGTACTTC
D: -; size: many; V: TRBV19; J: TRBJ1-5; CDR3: CASSSAKIQGYSNQPQHF; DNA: TGTGCCAGTAGTTCTGCGAAGATACAGGGTTATAGCAATCAGCCCCAGCATTTT
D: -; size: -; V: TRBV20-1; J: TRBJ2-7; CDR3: CSARVSRSSGYEQYF; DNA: TGCAGTGCTAGAGTATCAAGGAGTTCGGGGTACGAGCAGTACTTC
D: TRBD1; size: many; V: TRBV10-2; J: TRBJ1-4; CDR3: CASSVRGPTNEKLFF; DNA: TGCGCCAGCAGTGTTAGGGGGCCGACTAATGAAAAACTGTTTTTT
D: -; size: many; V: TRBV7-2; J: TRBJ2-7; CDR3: CASSLVGNRYEQYF; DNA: TGTGCCAGCAGCTTAGTCGGCAATAGATACGAGCAGTACTTC
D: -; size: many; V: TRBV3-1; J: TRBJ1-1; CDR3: CASHYSGANTEAFF; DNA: TGTGCCAGCCACTACTCAGGGGCAAACACTGAAGCTTTCTTT
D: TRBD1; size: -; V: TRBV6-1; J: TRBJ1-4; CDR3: CASRPRGATNEKLFF; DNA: TGTGCCAGCAGACCCAGGGGGGCAACTAATGAAAAACTGTTTTTT
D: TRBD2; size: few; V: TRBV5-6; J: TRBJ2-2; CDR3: CASSFRAGGLMAGELFF; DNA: TGTGCCAGCAGCTTCAGAGCGGGGGGGCTTATGGCCGGGGAGCTGTTTTTT
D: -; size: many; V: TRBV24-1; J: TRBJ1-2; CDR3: CATSDFPGYGYTF; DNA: TGTGCCACCAGTGATTTTCCAGGATATGGCTACACCTTC
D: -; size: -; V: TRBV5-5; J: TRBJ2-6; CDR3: CASSPGTPSGANVLTF; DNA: TGTGCCAGCAGCCCGGGGACCCCCTCTGGGGCCAACGTCCTGACTTTC
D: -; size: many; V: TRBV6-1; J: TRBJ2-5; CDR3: CASSPGETQYF; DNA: TGTGCCAGCAGCCCAGGAGAGACCCAGTACTTC
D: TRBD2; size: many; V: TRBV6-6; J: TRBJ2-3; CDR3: CASSYTSGGPDTQYF; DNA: TGTGCCAGCAGTTATACCAGCGGGGGACCAGATACGCAGTATTTT
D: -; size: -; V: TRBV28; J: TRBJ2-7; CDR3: CASSSPLTRDEQYF; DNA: TGTGCCAGCAGTTCCCCCTTAACTAGGGACGAGCAGTACTTC
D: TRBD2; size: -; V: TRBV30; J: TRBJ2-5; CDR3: CAWSGTSGGETQYF; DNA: TGTGCCTGGAGTGGGACTAGCGGGGGAGAGACCCAGTACTTC
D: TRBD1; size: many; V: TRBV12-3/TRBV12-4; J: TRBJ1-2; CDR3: CASSLGQAYDGYTF; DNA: TGTGCCAGCAGTCTGGGACAGGCTTATGATGGCTACACCTTC
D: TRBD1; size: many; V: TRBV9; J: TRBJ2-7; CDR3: CASSVGPRDRVTYEQYF; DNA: TGTGCCAGCAGCGTAGGGCCCAGGGACAGGGTGACCTACGAGCAGTACTTC